These T cell receptor beta chains were read from a single sample in a study of CD4 T cells in relation to SARS-CoV-2 and coronaviruses. For these receptors, no antigen is known. Assay used: immunoSEQ multiplex PCR; TCRdb lists only in-frame clones, some missing. The table records roughly 20,000 clones, about 80% of them present only once. The sample consisted of CD4+ T cells from PBMCs, cultured in vitro. These TCRs come from a human donor in good health. Both conserved end residues are part of each CDR3. A D gene is named only where the DNA matches it firmly. Clone size is not always given. Where it is, it says once, few, many or a class for expanded clones.

clone_size d_call cdr3_length j_call v_call cdr3_aa cdr3_nt
- TRBD2 17 TRBJ2-3 TRBV19 CASSRPLLAGGTDTQYF TGTGCCAGTAGCCGACCCTTGCTAGCGGGAGGAACAGATACGCAGTATTTT
medium-sized - 14 TRBJ1-5 TRBV28 CASSFFLSNQPQHF TGTGCCAGCAGTTTCTTTCTCAGCAATCAGCCCCAGCATTTT
once - 13 TRBJ2-2 TRBV5-1 CASSLGETGELFF TGCGCCAGCAGCTTGGGTGAGACCGGGGAGCTGTTTTTT
- - 15 TRBJ2-1 TRBV11-2 CASSARAQVPNEQFF TGTGCCAGCAGCGCCCGCGCACAGGTTCCCAATGAGCAGTTCTTC
- TRBD1 15 TRBJ1-5 TRBV2 CASTESGRGNQPQHF TGTGCCAGCACCGAGTCAGGCAGGGGGAATCAGCCCCAGCATTTT
- - 18 TRBJ1-4 TRBV18 CASSPLVTGVATNEKLFF TGTGCCAGCTCACCATTGGTTACAGGCGTTGCAACTAATGAAAAACTGTTTTTT
- TRBD1 17 TRBJ2-7 TRBV4-2 CASSQDGSGTAYYEQYF TGTGCCAGCAGCCAAGATGGGTCAGGGACAGCTTACTACGAGCAGTACTTC
- - 15 TRBJ2-6 TRBV19 CASNNRPSGANVLTF TGTGCCAGTAACAACAGGCCCTCTGGGGCCAACGTCCTGACTTTC
- - 11 TRBJ2-3 TRBV27 CASSLADTQYF TGTGCCAGCAGTTTGGCAGATACGCAGTATTTT
- - 13 TRBJ2-1 TRBV27 CASRRKSYNEQFF TGTGCCAGCAGAAGGAAGTCCTACAATGAGCAGTTCTTC
- - 15 TRBJ2-2 TRBV7-8 CASSLIQAHTGELFF TGTGCCAGCAGCTTAATCCAGGCCCACACCGGGGAGCTGTTTTTT
- - 16 TRBJ2-6 TRBV7-6 CASSLEGASGANVLTF TGTGCCAGCAGCTTAGAAGGGGCCTCTGGGGCCAACGTCCTGACTTTC
once - 13 TRBJ1-1 TRBV12-3/TRBV12-4 CASSMNSPTEAFF TGTGCCAGCAGCATGAATTCTCCCACTGAAGCTTTCTTT
- - 16 TRBJ2-3 TRBV9 CASSVLGGLSTDTQYF TGTGCCAGCAGCGTATTAGGGGGACTAAGCACAGATACGCAGTATTTT
- - 15 TRBJ2-5 TRBV10-3 CAIRTGTPYQETQYF TGTGCCATCAGAACCGGGACTCCGTACCAAGAGACCCAGTACTTC
- TRBD2 14 TRBJ2-2 TRBV15 CATSPRGDTGELFF TGTGCCACCAGCCCACGGGGGGACACCGGGGAGCTGTTTTTT
- - 15 TRBJ2-1 TRBV9 CASSVSVSSYNEQFF TGTGCCAGCAGCGTTAGCGTAAGCTCCTACAATGAGCAGTTCTTC
- - 16 TRBJ1-2 TRBV7-8 CASSSSLRGRNYGYTF TGTGCCAGCAGCAGTTCATTAAGGGGACGGAACTATGGCTACACCTTC
- TRBD2 13 TRBJ2-5 TRBV7-3 CASSFGGGETQYF TGTGCCAGCAGTTTTGGGGGGGGAGAGACCCAGTACTTC
- - 13 TRBJ1-5 TRBV18 CASSPRQNQPQHF TGTGCCAGCTCACCGCGACAGAATCAGCCCCAGCATTTT
- - 15 TRBJ2-2 TRBV7-9 CASSLERWNTGELFF TGTGCCAGCAGCTTAGAACGGTGGAACACCGGGGAGCTGTTTTTT
- - 13 TRBJ1-2 TRBV27 CASSRAGPYGYTF TGTGCCAGCAGTAGGGCTGGACCATATGGCTACACCTTC
- - 11 TRBJ2-1 TRBV12-3/TRBV12-4 CASRRSDEQFF TGTGCCAGCCGACGTAGCGATGAGCAGTTCTTC
- - 16 TRBJ2-6 TRBV28 CASSYGTFSGANVLTF TGTGCCAGCAGTTACGGGACATTCTCTGGGGCCAACGTCCTGACTTTC
- TRBD1 15 TRBJ1-5 TRBV2 CASSLQGAGEEPQHF TGTGCCAGCAGTCTACAGGGGGCGGGAGAGGAGCCCCAGCATTTT
- TRBD2 15 TRBJ2-1 TRBV9 CASSVAGTTYNEQFF TGTGCCAGCAGCGTAGCCGGGACTACCTACAATGAGCAGTTCTTC
- - 15 TRBJ1-3 TRBV6-6 CASSQGRGRGNTIYF TGTGCCAGCAGTCAGGGACGGGGCCGGGGAAACACCATATATTTT
few TRBD2 14 TRBJ2-7 TRBV9 CASSVLAGGYEQYF TGTGCCAGCAGCGTCCTAGCGGGAGGGTACGAGCAGTACTTC
- TRBD2 17 TRBJ2-3 TRBV5-4 CASSGGTSGRGADTQYF TGTGCCAGCAGCGGGGGGACTAGCGGGAGGGGGGCAGATACGCAGTATTTT
once TRBD2 18 TRBJ2-7 TRBV5-1 CASSLGLGLREDSYEQYF TGCGCCAGCAGCTTGGGATTGGGTTTGCGGGAGGACTCCTACGAGCAGTACTTC
- - 16 TRBJ2-3 TRBV5-1 CASSLGQNPGTDTQYF TGCGCCAGCAGCTTAGGGCAGAACCCTGGCACAGATACGCAGTATTTT
once TRBD2 20 TRBJ2-7 TRBV7-4 CASSLGPQDSGRNSYYEQYF TGTGCCAGCAGCTTAGGCCCCCAAGATAGCGGGAGGAACTCCTACTACGAGCAGTACTTC
- - 15 TRBJ1-3 TRBV6-5 CASSYRGDSGNTIYF TGTGCCAGCAGTTACCGCGGGGACTCTGGAAACACCATATATTTT
- - 15 TRBJ1-5 TRBV19 CASSPPSYSNQPQHF TGTGCCAGTAGCCCCCCCAGCTATAGCAATCAGCCCCAGCATTTT
- - 15 TRBJ2-7 TRBV27 CASSPISRAGYEQYF TGTGCCAGCAGTCCCATTAGTCGAGCGGGCTACGAGCAGTACTTC
- - 14 TRBJ2-1 TRBV24-1 CATSRSGFYNEQFF TGTGCCACCAGTCGAAGCGGGTTCTACAATGAGCAGTTCTTC
- - 14 TRBJ2-7 TRBV5-1 CASSFDYQEYEQYF TGCGCCAGCAGCTTCGACTATCAGGAATACGAGCAGTACTTC
- - 15 TRBJ1-5 TRBV6-1 CASSEVRASNQPQHF TGTGCCAGCAGTGAAGTCAGGGCAAGCAATCAGCCCCAGCATTTT
few - 12 TRBJ1-6 TRBV29-1 CSVKLGDSPLHF TGCAGCGTTAAACTCGGGGATTCACCCCTCCACTTT
- TRBD2 17 TRBJ2-3 TRBV24-1 CATSDPIAGEWEDTQYF TGTGCCACCAGTGACCCAATAGCGGGAGAGTGGGAAGATACGCAGTATTTT
- - 13 TRBJ1-5 TRBV6-5 CASLVGNGQPQHF TGTGCCAGCTTGGTGGGGAACGGTCAGCCCCAGCATTTT
- - 15 TRBJ2-7 TRBV19 CASSVWAGSPYEQYF TGTGCCAGTAGTGTTTGGGCGGGAAGTCCCTACGAGCAGTACTTC
once - 17 TRBJ1-6 TRBV30 CACLPIYPRSYNSPLHF TGTGCCTGTCTCCCAATTTATCCCCGCTCCTATAATTCACCCCTCCACTTT
- TRBD1 14 TRBJ2-5 TRBV6-5 CASSSGQGGETQYF TGTGCCAGCAGTTCAGGACAGGGCGGAGAGACCCAGTACTTC
- - 14 TRBJ1-2 TRBV30 CAWSVRDRSYGYTF TGTGCCTGGAGTGTTCGGGACCGCTCCTATGGCTACACCTTC
- - 13 TRBJ2-1 TRBV20-1 CSASWGTNNEQFF TGCAGTGCTAGTTGGGGGACCAACAATGAGCAGTTCTTC
once - 13 TRBJ1-1 TRBV15 CATSRDTDTEAFF TGTGCCACCAGCAGAGATACGGACACTGAAGCTTTCTTT
- - 16 TRBJ1-6 TRBV3-1/TRBV3-2 CASSQGGGRRFSPLHF TGTGCCAGCAGCCAAGGTGGAGGGCGCCGTTTTTCACCCCTCCACTTT
- - 16 TRBJ2-1 TRBV11-2 CASSSGTSTRNNEQFF TGTGCCAGCAGCTCCGGGACTTCTACCAGGAACAATGAGCAGTTCTTC
few TRBD2 15 TRBJ2-3 TRBV6-4 CASSELAGELDTQYF TGTGCCAGCAGCGAACTAGCGGGAGAATTAGATACGCAGTATTTT
- - 16 TRBJ1-2 TRBV7-9 CASSLVGTVKNYGYTF TGTGCCAGCAGCTTAGTTGGGACCGTTAAGAACTATGGCTACACCTTC
few TRBD1 15 TRBJ1-5 TRBV30 CAWSTTGGNNQPQHF TGTGCCTGGAGTACGACAGGGGGCAACAATCAGCCCCAGCATTTT
medium-sized - 13 TRBJ1-5 TRBV20-1 CSASPDGNQPQHF TGCAGTGCTAGTCCGGACGGCAATCAGCCCCAGCATTTT
- TRBD2 17 TRBJ2-3 TRBV11-3 CASSLGARREVTDTQYF TGTGCCAGCAGCTTAGGCGCTCGGCGGGAGGTCACAGATACGCAGTATTTT